The source of this T cell receptor beta chain is a study of blood T cell repertoires in COVID-19. Study overall: The origin of the acute and convalescent COVID-19 samples was the United States, Italy and Spain. T cells, B-cell-depleted T cells, or PBMCs supplied cDNA or gDNA.

In regard to this clone: This same CDR3 is encoded by further DNA sequences in the sample.

Followed over time, Seattle patients had been enrolled while infection was active. TCRdb keeps only in-frame clones here, not all; method: immunoSEQ multiplex PCR. This sample has around 270,000 clones, with about 80% found just once. This CDR3 comprises 14 residues. The V gene's germline CDR1 is SGHNT and CDR2 YENEEA. Trimming cost V 2 bases and J 4 bases, with 9 bases left between them. Source material: peripheral blood. The TCR originated in a person aged 70 to 79 with COVID-19, enrolled during active disease. V and J are TRBV11-3 and TRBJ2-1, with D possibly TRBD1 on 6 matching bases. CDR3 coding DNA: TGTGCCAGCAGCTTAACAGGACAGTACAATGAGCAGTTCTTC. Protein: CASSLTGQYNEQFF.